The 17 T cell receptor beta chains presented below share a single source sample, sequenced in a study of cytomegalovirus exposure and HLA in healthy donors. It was with 60 Vbeta and 13 Jbeta primers that the PCR ran. Sequenced by immunoSEQ multiplex PCR; TCRdb stores in-frame clones only, minus some. This sample has about 190,000 clones; about 77% occur once, and the top ten carry approximately 2.1%. The sequencing input was PBMCs. Source of these receptors: a woman younger than 45 in good health and CMV-seropositive.

The chain combines TRBV7-2 with TRBJ2-1; 12 bases map to TRBD1. V lost 6 bases and J lost 10; bases outside the gene matches: 13. Germline V gives CDR1 SGHTA, CDR2 FQGNSA. The CDR3 is 16 amino acids. CDR3 nucleotide sequence: TGTGCCAGCAGGGCCCCAGGGACAGGGGGCCTTGTAGAGCAGTTCTTC. Translating it yields CASRAPGTGGLVEQFF.

Points on this clone: This sample includes further DNA sequences coding for the same CDR3. V is TRBV5-1 and J is TRBJ2-1; possibly TRBD2 for D (6 bases). The CDR3 is 15 amino acids. The germline gives CDR1 SGHRS, CDR2 YFSETQ. Between the trimmed V and J ends, which lost 0 bases and 0 bases, there was a span of 7 bases. The chain's CDR3 is CASSLEGGSYNEQFF. The CDR3 DNA reads TGCGCCAGCAGCTTGGAGGGAGGCTCCTACAATGAGCAGTTCTTC.

The rearrangement uses TRBV7-9 and TRBJ2-7; 8 positions agree with TRBD1. The CDR3 runs to 16 residues. Germline CDR1 SEHNR, CDR2 FQNEAQ (reference sequence). Losses at the gene ends were 1 base for V and 5 bases for J; bases not matched to a gene: 10. Here the CDR3 DNA reads TGTGCCAGCAGCTTAGAGAGGGGGACAGGTGGGCACGAGCAGTACTTC. Translation gives CASSLERGTGGHEQYF.

The chain carries TRBV19 and TRBJ2-2; 10 bases fit TRBD1. Germline V gene data show CDR1 as LNHDA and CDR2 as SQIVND (reference sequence). V trimming: 10 bases; J trimming: 4 bases; junction bases outside the gene matches: 6. The CDR3 loop spans 14 amino acids. CDR3 amino acids: CATPGQGSTGELFF. The CDR3 bases are TGTGCCACTCCGGGACAGGGGAGCACCGGGGAGCTGTTTTTT.

CDR3 in amino acids: CASSPLSGITEAFF. The CDR3 DNA is TGTGCCAGCTCACCACTGTCAGGGATCACTGAAGCTTTCTTT. The chain uses TRBV18 and TRBJ1-1; weak D call: TRBD1 (5 bases). Trimming removed 1 base at V and 4 bases at J, with 10 bases between. Germline-derived CDR1 and CDR2 are KGHSH and LQKENI. This CDR3 comprises 14 residues. Filled out from reference TRBV18 and TRBJ1-1, the complete variable domain reads NAGVMQNPRHLVRRRGQEARLRCSPMKGHSHVYWYRQLPEEGLKFMVYLQKENIIDESGMPKERFSAEFPKEGPSILRIQQVVRGDSAAYFCASSPLSGITEAFFGQGTRLTVV.

The rearrangement joins TRBV18 to TRBJ2-3, with 12 bases fitting TRBD2. The J segment lost 2 bases and the V segment lost 3 bases, leaving 9 bases of the junction unmatched. Germline CDR1 and CDR2: KGHSH and LQKENI. CDR3 length: 18 residues. CDR3 in amino acids: CASSPGLAGIRNTDTQYF. CDR3 nucleotides: TGTGCCAGCTCACCCGGACTAGCGGGAATTAGGAACACAGATACGCAGTATTTT.

The rearrangement links TRBV6-5 to TRBJ2-2, with a tentative D call TRBD2 (5 bases). This CDR3 has 13 residues. Trimming cost V 4 bases and J 7 bases, with 10 bases left between them. In germline, CDR1 is MNHEY, CDR2 SVGAGI. The CDR3 nucleotides read TGTGCCAGCAGTTTGGACCGGGGCGGGGAGCTGTTTTTT. Its protein product is CASSLDRGGELFF.

In the case of this clone: This specimen includes other DNA sequences encoding the same CDR3. The chain employs TRBV30 and TRBJ1-3, with D unclear. The germline V and J ends were trimmed by 0 bases and 4 bases, with 4 bases remaining between them. CDR1 and CDR2 (germline): GTSNPN, SVGIG (reference sequence). This CDR3 comprises 12 residues. As DNA, the CDR3 is TGTGCCTGGAGTGTAGCCGGAAACACCATATATTTT. It encodes CAWSVAGNTIYF.

The chain employs TRBV27 and TRBJ1-4; 10 bases match TRBD1. The CDR3 covers 15 residues. V trimming: 5 bases; J trimming: 7 bases; junction bases outside the gene matches: 7. Germline lookup yields CDR1 MNHEY and CDR2 SMNVEV (reference sequence). As DNA, the CDR3 is TGTGCCAGCAGTCCCACCCGGGACAGGGGTGAAAAACTGTTTTTT. Encoded protein: CASSPTRDRGEKLFF.

V and J are TRBV6-1 and TRBJ1-1; 7 nucleotides align to TRBD1. This CDR3 contains 15 residues. Trimming at V came to 2 bases and at J to 1 base, leaving 4 bases not matched to a gene. Germline CDR1 is MNHNS and CDR2 is SASEGT. CDR3 in amino acids: CASSERRGRNTEAFF. In DNA form, the CDR3 reads TGTGCCAGCAGTGAACGAAGGGGGCGGAACACTGAAGCTTTCTTT.

The chain recombines TRBV5-6 with TRBJ2-7, with D tentatively TRBD2 (5 bases). Trimming cost V 4 bases and J 6 bases, with 23 bases left between them. The CDR3 is 16 residues long. The V gene's germline CDR1 is SGHDT and CDR2 YYEEEE. The CDR3 loop is CASSPRGQDPRGEQYF. The CDR3 DNA follows: TGTGCCAGCAGCCCCCGAGGGCAGGACCCTCGAGGCGAGCAGTACTTC.

The chain links TRBV9 to TRBJ2-6, with D tentatively TRBD1 (5 bases). Trimming stripped 5 bases from V and 1 base from J, with 10 bases between. Germline V gene sequence: CDR1 SGDLS, CDR2 YYNGEE. The CDR3 sequence is 15 residues long. DNA of the CDR3: TGTGCCAGCAGACTGACAGTGTCTGGGGCCAACGTCCTGACTTTC. Its protein product is CASRLTVSGANVLTF.

V usage is TRBV29-1 and J usage is TRBJ1-2; 7 nucleotides match TRBD1. Germline CDR1 and CDR2: SQVTM and ANQGSEA. V lost 5 bases and J lost 3; bases outside the gene matches: 6. There are 13 residues in the CDR3. CDR3 amino acids: CSVTDRPDYGYTF. Written as DNA, the CDR3 is TGCAGCGTTACGGACAGGCCGGACTATGGCTACACCTTC.

This clone turned up a few times. J is TRBJ2-7 and V is TRBV28; 9 nucleotides line up with TRBD1. The CDR3 length is 15 residues. The ends lost 6 bases at V and 1 base at J; junction bases unmatched: 7. Germline loops: CDR1 MDHEN, CDR2 SYDVKM. The CDR3 region is CASSWTGTGSYEQYF. In nucleotides, the CDR3 is TGTGCCAGCAGCTGGACCGGGACAGGGTCCTACGAGCAGTACTTC.

This clone showed up just once. This chain connects TRBV30 to TRBJ2-1; 7 bases align to TRBD1. Germline lookup yields CDR1 GTSNPN and CDR2 SVGIG (reference sequence). The CDR3 is made up of 13 amino acids. Trimming removed 0 bases from V and 16 bases from J; junction bases left unmatched: 12. CDR3 nucleotides: TGTGCCTGGAGTGTGGGCCGGGACAGACGTCGTTTCTTC. It yields the protein CAWSVGRDRRRFF.

In this sample, this clone turned up once. J is TRBJ2-1 and V is TRBV4-3; 8 bases are shared with TRBD2. This CDR3 is 18 amino acids long. CDR1 and CDR2 from the germline V gene are LGHNA and YSLEER. The V segment lost 0 bases and the J segment 6 bases; nucleotides outside the gene matches: 13. CDR3 amino acids: CASSQDQVLAGGFNEQFF. The CDR3 DNA reads as TGCGCCAGCAGCCAAGATCAGGTTCTTGCGGGAGGCTTCAATGAGCAGTTCTTC.

V gene TRBV9 combines with J gene TRBJ1-5; weak D call: TRBD1 (5 bases). The germline V and J ends were trimmed by 0 bases and 9 bases, with 10 bases remaining between them. Germline V gene data show CDR1 as SGDLS and CDR2 as YYNGEE. The CDR3 sequence is 13 residues long. This CDR3 reads CASSVEGEGPQHF. The DNA for the CDR3 is TGTGCCAGCAGCGTAGAAGGGGAGGGGCCCCAGCATTTT.